Listed below are T cell receptor beta chains from one sample, sequenced in a study of blood T cell repertoires in COVID-19. TCRdb keeps only in-frame clones here, not all; method: immunoSEQ multiplex PCR. The profile shows just over 150,000 clones, about nine tenths of them singletons. The specimen was peripheral blood. The origin of the receptors is a man aged 30 to 45 with COVID-19, enrolled during active disease. Both conserved end residues are part of each CDR3. The D gene is left open where the match is weak. A clone size is listed for some rows: how often the clone was seen (once, few, many), or a class if it is expanded.

CDR3 DNA: TGTGCCAGCAGGAGAAGTGGGGCCAACGTCCTGACTTTC; CDR3 protein: CASRRSGANVLTF; D gene: NA; clone size: NA; V gene: TRBV6-5; J gene: TRBJ2-6
CDR3 DNA: TGTGCCAGCTCATTCACAGGGTGGGAGACCCAGTACTTC; CDR3 protein: CASSFTGWETQYF; D gene: NA; clone size: once; V gene: TRBV18; J gene: TRBJ2-5
CDR3 DNA: TGTGCCAGCAGTTATCAAGGGGCTAATCAGCCCCAGCATTTT; CDR3 protein: CASSYQGANQPQHF; D gene: NA; clone size: NA; V gene: TRBV28; J gene: TRBJ1-5
CDR3 DNA: TGTGCCACCTACTCCAAAGGCGGGGGGCTAAACGAGCAGTACTTC; CDR3 protein: CATYSKGGGLNEQYF; D gene: TRBD2; clone size: once; V gene: TRBV6-5; J gene: TRBJ2-7
CDR3 DNA: TGTGCCATCAGTGCCGGGACAGGTACTGGCTACACCTTC; CDR3 protein: CAISAGTGTGYTF; D gene: TRBD1; clone size: once; V gene: TRBV10-3; J gene: TRBJ1-2
CDR3 DNA: TGTGCCAGCTCAGAACAGGGGATCGGCTTAAACGGTGAAGCTTTCTTT; CDR3 protein: CASSEQGIGLNGEAFF; D gene: TRBD1; clone size: NA; V gene: TRBV18; J gene: TRBJ1-1
CDR3 DNA: TGTGCCAGTAGTATAGCTCCAGAGGGAACCACCTACGAGCAGTACTTC; CDR3 protein: CASSIAPEGTTYEQYF; D gene: NA; clone size: NA; V gene: TRBV19; J gene: TRBJ2-7
CDR3 DNA: TGTGCCAGCACCGCCGGGGGAGCCACCGGGGAGCTGTTTTTT; CDR3 protein: CASTAGGATGELFF; D gene: NA; clone size: NA; V gene: TRBV6-5; J gene: TRBJ2-2
CDR3 DNA: TGTGCCACCGGACAGGGAGGGGAAAAACTGTTTTTT; CDR3 protein: CATGQGGEKLFF; D gene: TRBD1; clone size: NA; V gene: TRBV28; J gene: TRBJ1-4
CDR3 DNA: TGTGCCACCCGGGAAGGCACTGAAGCTTTCTTT; CDR3 protein: CATREGTEAFF; D gene: NA; clone size: NA; V gene: TRBV24-1; J gene: TRBJ1-1
CDR3 DNA: TGTGCCAGCAGCTTCACTAGCGGGGGGGCCTACGAGCAGTACTTC; CDR3 protein: CASSFTSGGAYEQYF; D gene: TRBD2; clone size: once; V gene: TRBV7-2; J gene: TRBJ2-7
CDR3 DNA: TGTGCCAGCAGCCATAGGACAGGGGAGAATGGCTACACCTTC; CDR3 protein: CASSHRTGENGYTF; D gene: TRBD1; clone size: NA; V gene: TRBV3-1/TRBV3-2; J gene: TRBJ1-2
CDR3 DNA: TGTGCCAGCAGCCCTGAGGGCCCGGCAGTGACTTTC; CDR3 protein: CASSPEGPAVTF; D gene: NA; clone size: NA; V gene: TRBV6-6; J gene: TRBJ2-6
CDR3 DNA: TGTGCCAGCAGTTCCTTCGGGACTAGGGTCTACGAGCAGTACTTC; CDR3 protein: CASSSFGTRVYEQYF; D gene: TRBD2; clone size: NA; V gene: TRBV28; J gene: TRBJ2-7
CDR3 DNA: TGTGCCAGCAGTTCTAAGGGGTTAGCTAACTATGGCTACACCTTC; CDR3 protein: CASSSKGLANYGYTF; D gene: NA; clone size: NA; V gene: TRBV6-5; J gene: TRBJ1-2
CDR3 DNA: TGTGCCAGCAGTCGCCCTACTAGGCCTAGCTCCTACGAGCAGTACTTC; CDR3 protein: CASSRPTRPSSYEQYF; D gene: NA; clone size: NA; V gene: TRBV2; J gene: TRBJ2-7
CDR3 DNA: TGTGCCAGCAGCTATTCCGGGACTAGCGGGGAGAATGAGCAGTTCTTC; CDR3 protein: CASSYSGTSGENEQFF; D gene: TRBD2; clone size: once; V gene: TRBV7-2; J gene: TRBJ2-1
CDR3 DNA: TGTGCCAGCAGTTATTCGGGGACAGCCCGTGAAAAACTGTTTTTT; CDR3 protein: CASSYSGTAREKLFF; D gene: TRBD1; clone size: few; V gene: TRBV6-5; J gene: TRBJ1-4
CDR3 DNA: TGTGCCAGCAGCTTAGCGCGGTTCACAGGGATTTATGAAAAACTGTTTTTT; CDR3 protein: CASSLARFTGIYEKLFF; D gene: NA; clone size: NA; V gene: TRBV7-8; J gene: TRBJ1-4
CDR3 DNA: TGTGCCAGCAGGTGGGCCCGCCTCCGGGACAGTCAAGAGACCCAGTACTTC; CDR3 protein: CASRWARLRDSQETQYF; D gene: TRBD1; clone size: few; V gene: TRBV5-6; J gene: TRBJ2-5
CDR3 DNA: TGTGCCAGCACCGTAGGAACGGGAGCCTATCAAGAGACCCAGTACTTC; CDR3 protein: CASTVGTGAYQETQYF; D gene: NA; clone size: NA; V gene: TRBV3-1/TRBV3-2; J gene: TRBJ2-5
CDR3 DNA: TGTGCCAGCAGCCGACAGGGGCTGGGCAATCAGCCCCAGCATTTT; CDR3 protein: CASSRQGLGNQPQHF; D gene: TRBD1; clone size: many; V gene: TRBV27; J gene: TRBJ1-5
CDR3 DNA: TGTGCCAGCAGTCGGACAGCAGTTCCTGGCTACACCTTC; CDR3 protein: CASSRTAVPGYTF; D gene: NA; clone size: NA; V gene: TRBV12-3/TRBV12-4; J gene: TRBJ1-2
CDR3 DNA: TGTGCCAGCGGAATAGGGGGCCAGTTGGGAGAGACCCAGTACTTC; CDR3 protein: CASGIGGQLGETQYF; D gene: TRBD1; clone size: NA; V gene: TRBV27; J gene: TRBJ2-5
CDR3 DNA: TGTGCCAGCAGCCCCGGAGGGGGCGCGTATGGAAACACCATATATTTT; CDR3 protein: CASSPGGGAYGNTIYF; D gene: TRBD1; clone size: once; V gene: TRBV7-2; J gene: TRBJ1-3
CDR3 DNA: TGTGCCAGCAGTTTCGACAGGGCCCCTGAAGCTTTCTTT; CDR3 protein: CASSFDRAPEAFF; D gene: TRBD1; clone size: NA; V gene: TRBV27; J gene: TRBJ1-1
CDR3 DNA: TGTGCCGCCGGGGGGAGGACAGGGGAGTATGGCTACACCTTC; CDR3 protein: CAAGGRTGEYGYTF; D gene: TRBD1; clone size: NA; V gene: TRBV6-5; J gene: TRBJ1-2
CDR3 DNA: TGTGCCAGCAGCGACACTAGCAGAGAGACCCAGTACTTC; CDR3 protein: CASSDTSRETQYF; D gene: NA; clone size: NA; V gene: TRBV5-6; J gene: TRBJ2-5
CDR3 DNA: TGTGCCAGCAGCTCCCCCGGGACTAGCGGCTACAATGAGCAGTTCTTC; CDR3 protein: CASSSPGTSGYNEQFF; D gene: TRBD2; clone size: NA; V gene: TRBV7-3; J gene: TRBJ2-1
CDR3 DNA: TGTGCCAGCAGCACGAGACTAGCGGGACACACAGATACGCAGTATTTT; CDR3 protein: CASSTRLAGHTDTQYF; D gene: TRBD2; clone size: NA; V gene: TRBV5-4; J gene: TRBJ2-3
CDR3 DNA: TGTGCCAGCAGCCAGGACAGGCCTAACTATGGCTACACCTTC; CDR3 protein: CASSQDRPNYGYTF; D gene: TRBD1; clone size: NA; V gene: TRBV13; J gene: TRBJ1-2
CDR3 DNA: TGCGCCAGCAGCCAAGGGTGGAGGGGCGAGCAGTACTTC; CDR3 protein: CASSQGWRGEQYF; D gene: NA; clone size: NA; V gene: TRBV4-3; J gene: TRBJ2-7
CDR3 DNA: TGTGCCACCAGCAGAACCAGGGGGGGACAGGGACGTCGTCAGCCCCAGCATTTT; CDR3 protein: CATSRTRGGQGRRQPQHF; D gene: TRBD1; clone size: once; V gene: TRBV15; J gene: TRBJ1-5
CDR3 DNA: TGTGCCAGCAGCTTAAGGGCGACGGACAATGAGCAGTTCTTC; CDR3 protein: CASSLRATDNEQFF; D gene: NA; clone size: NA; V gene: TRBV7-3; J gene: TRBJ2-1
CDR3 DNA: TGTGCCAGCAGCTTTTATCAGGACAGTTCCGAAGCTTTCTTT; CDR3 protein: CASSFYQDSSEAFF; D gene: NA; clone size: NA; V gene: TRBV3-1/TRBV3-2; J gene: TRBJ1-1
CDR3 DNA: TGTGCCACCAGTGATACGGGACAGGGGAGTGGGAATGAGCAGTTCTTC; CDR3 protein: CATSDTGQGSGNEQFF; D gene: TRBD1; clone size: NA; V gene: TRBV24-1; J gene: TRBJ2-1
CDR3 DNA: TGTGCCAGCTCGCCGGGGACAGGGGGGTCCTACAATGAGCAGTTCTTC; CDR3 protein: CASSPGTGGSYNEQFF; D gene: TRBD1; clone size: NA; V gene: TRBV18; J gene: TRBJ2-1
CDR3 DNA: TGTGCCAGCAGCTTTAGCGGGAGTACCTACGAGCAGTACTTC; CDR3 protein: CASSFSGSTYEQYF; D gene: TRBD2; clone size: NA; V gene: TRBV7-2; J gene: TRBJ2-7